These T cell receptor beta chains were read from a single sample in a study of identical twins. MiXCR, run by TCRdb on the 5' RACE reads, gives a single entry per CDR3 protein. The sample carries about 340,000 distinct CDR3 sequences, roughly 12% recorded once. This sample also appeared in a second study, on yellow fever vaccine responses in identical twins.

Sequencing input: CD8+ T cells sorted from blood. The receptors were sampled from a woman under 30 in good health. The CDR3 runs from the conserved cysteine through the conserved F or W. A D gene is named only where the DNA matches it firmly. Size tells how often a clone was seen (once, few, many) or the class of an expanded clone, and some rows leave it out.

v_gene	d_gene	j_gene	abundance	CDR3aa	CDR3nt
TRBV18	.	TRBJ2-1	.	CASLGLKYNEQFF	TGTGCCAGCTTAGGACTGAAATACAATGAGCAGTTCTTC
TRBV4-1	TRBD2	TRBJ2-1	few	CASSHYGGSYNEQFF	TGCGCCAGCAGCCATTACGGGGGGTCCTACAATGAGCAGTTCTTC
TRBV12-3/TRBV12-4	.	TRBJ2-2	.	CASSSYISGTSTGELFF	TGTGCCAGCAGTTCATATATATCCGGGACTTCCACCGGGGAGCTGTTTTTT
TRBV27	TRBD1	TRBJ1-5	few	CASSADRGLPPQHF	TGTGCCAGCAGTGCTGACAGGGGTCTGCCGCCCCAGCATTTT
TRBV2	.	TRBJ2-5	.	CASRKARQTQETQYF	TGTGCCAGCAGAAAAGCTCGGCAGACCCAAGAGACCCAGTACTTC
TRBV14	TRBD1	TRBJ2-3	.	CASRKDQGAVDTQYF	TGTGCCAGCAGGAAAGACCAGGGGGCTGTAGATACGCAGTATTTT
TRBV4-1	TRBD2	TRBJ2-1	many	CASSPAGTSGYNEQFF	TGCGCCAGCAGCCCCGCCGGGACTAGCGGCTACAATGAGCAGTTCTTC
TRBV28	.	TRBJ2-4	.	CASSRASIAKNIQYF	TGTGCCAGCAGCCGAGCCTCTATAGCCAAAAACATTCAGTACTTC
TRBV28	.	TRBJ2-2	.	CASSSYRSTGELFF	TGTGCCAGCAGTTCTTACAGGAGCACCGGGGAGCTGTTTTTT
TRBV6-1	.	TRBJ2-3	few	CASGKAHSDTQYF	TGTGCCAGCGGAAAGGCCCACTCAGATACGCAGTATTTT
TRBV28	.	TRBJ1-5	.	CASVQGWNQPQHF	TGTGCCAGCGTGCAGGGGTGGAATCAGCCCCAGCATTTT
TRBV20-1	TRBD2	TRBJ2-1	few	CSARAGLAGGWLENEQFF	TGCAGTGCTAGAGCTGGGTTAGCGGGAGGATGGCTTGAGAATGAGCAGTTCTTC
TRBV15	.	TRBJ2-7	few	CATSREVDYEQYF	TGTGCCACCAGCAGAGAGGTGGACTACGAGCAGTACTTC
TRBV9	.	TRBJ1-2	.	CASSVEGDRDGYTF	TGTGCCAGCAGCGTAGAGGGGGATCGGGATGGCTACACCTTC
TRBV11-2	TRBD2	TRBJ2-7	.	CASSSSSGISEQYF	TGTGCCAGCAGCTCCTCTAGCGGGATTAGCGAGCAGTACTTC
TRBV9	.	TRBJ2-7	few	CASSVGDVSYEQYF	TGTGCCAGCAGCGTAGGGGACGTCTCCTACGAGCAGTACTTC
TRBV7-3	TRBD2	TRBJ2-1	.	CASSYTSDSYNEQFF	TGTGCCAGCAGTTATACTAGCGACTCCTACAATGAGCAGTTCTTC
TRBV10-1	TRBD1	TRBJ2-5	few	CASSDIDREETQYF	TGCGCCAGCAGTGATATTGACAGGGAAGAGACCCAGTACTTC
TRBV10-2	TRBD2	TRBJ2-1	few	CASSEGTSTNNEQFF	TGCGCCAGCAGTGAAGGGACTAGCACAAACAATGAGCAGTTCTTC
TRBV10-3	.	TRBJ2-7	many	CAIRADTYEQYF	TGTGCCATCAGGGCGGATACCTACGAGCAGTACTTC
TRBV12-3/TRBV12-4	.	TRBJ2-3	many	CASSLSTSTDTQYF	TGTGCCAGCAGTTTATCGACTAGCACAGATACGCAGTATTTT
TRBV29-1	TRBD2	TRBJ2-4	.	CSASGIDKNIQYF	TGCAGCGCTAGCGGGATAGACAAAAACATTCAGTACTTC
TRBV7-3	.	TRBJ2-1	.	CASSLKGGPPYSYNEQFF	TGTGCCAGCAGCCTAAAGGGGGGCCCTCCATACTCCTACAATGAGCAGTTCTTC
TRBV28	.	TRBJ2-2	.	CASSPGSSGELFF	TGTGCCAGCAGCCCCGGGAGCTCCGGGGAGCTGTTTTTT
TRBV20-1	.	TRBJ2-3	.	CSAPGPSTDTQYF	TGCAGTGCTCCGGGACCTAGCACAGATACGCAGTATTTT
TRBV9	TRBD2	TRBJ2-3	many	CASSPTGLAWKDTQYF	TGTGCCAGCAGCCCTACTGGACTAGCGTGGAAAGATACGCAGTATTTT
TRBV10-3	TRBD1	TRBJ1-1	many	CAIQGNRGNTEAFF	TGTGCCATCCAGGGAAACAGGGGGAACACTGAAGCTTTCTTT
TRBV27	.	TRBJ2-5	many	CASSLSEGGIGQETQYF	TGTGCCAGCAGTTTATCCGAGGGGGGCATTGGGCAAGAGACCCAGTACTTC
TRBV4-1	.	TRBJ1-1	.	CASSPFRGADTEAFF	TGCGCCAGCAGCCCCTTCCGGGGGGCTGACACTGAAGCTTTCTTT
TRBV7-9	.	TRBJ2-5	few	CASSQPISQETQYF	TGTGCCAGCAGCCAACCTATAAGCCAAGAGACCCAGTACTTC
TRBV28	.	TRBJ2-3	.	CASSREAGGGDTQYF	TGTGCCAGCTCCCGGGAGGCAGGGGGTGGTGATACGCAGTATTTT
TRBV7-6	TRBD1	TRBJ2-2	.	CASSRPTGANTGELFF	TGTGCCAGCAGCCGACCGACAGGGGCAAACACCGGGGAGCTGTTTTTT
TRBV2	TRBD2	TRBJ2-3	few	CASSEVGLAGITDTQYF	TGTGCCAGCAGTGAAGTGGGACTAGCGGGAATCACAGATACGCAGTATTTT
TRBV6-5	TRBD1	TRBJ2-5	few	CASSHRGQGAGETQYF	TGTGCCAGCAGTCACCGGGGACAGGGGGCCGGAGAGACCCAGTACTTC
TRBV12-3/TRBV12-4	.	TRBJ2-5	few	CASGITRVGETQYF	TGTGCCAGCGGAATAACCCGGGTTGGAGAGACCCAGTACTTC
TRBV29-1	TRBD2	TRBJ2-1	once	CSTQRDGPYNEQFF	TGCAGCACCCAGCGGGACGGACCTTACAATGAGCAGTTCTTC
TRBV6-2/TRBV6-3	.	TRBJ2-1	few	CASSYSIVQGNEQFF	TGTGCCAGCAGTTACTCGATCGTTCAGGGCAATGAGCAGTTCTTC
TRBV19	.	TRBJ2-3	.	CASNLGGADTQYF	TGTGCCAGTAATTTAGGTGGAGCAGATACGCAGTATTTT
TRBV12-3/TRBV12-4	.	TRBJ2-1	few	CASCPVAGYEQFF	TGTGCCAGCTGTCCGGTGGCTGGCTATGAGCAGTTCTTC